These 31 T cell receptor beta chains share one sample of origin, sequenced in a study of shared clonotypes between healthy human individuals. Clones were read by immunoSEQ multiplex PCR, and TCRdb kept only the in-frame ones, dropping some. The data contain about 640,000 clones, approximately 79% of them singletons. Sequencing was performed on memory CD4+ T cells sorted from blood. The subset denotes: CD45RA-negative fraction. Every receptor here comes from a woman between 25 and 40 years old in good health.

A remark on this clone: Within the sample, other DNA sequences also encode this same CDR3. The CDR3 sequence is CASSLDRAHSYEQYF. The CDR3 DNA sequence: TGTGCCAGCAGCCTCGACAGGGCTCACTCCTACGAGCAGTACTTC. The gene calls are TRBV6-5 and TRBJ2-7; 7 nucleotides align to TRBD1. The CDR3 extends over 15 amino acids. The germline gives CDR1 MNHEY, CDR2 SVGAGI. The trim removed 6 bases at V and 0 bases at J, leaving 8 bases unmatched.

Concerning this clone itself: Other DNA sequences in this specimen translate into the identical CDR3. The chain carries TRBV4-1 and TRBJ1-1; no clear D. Trimming took off 0 bases at V and 2 bases at J, with 7 bases between the two ends. The CDR3 loop spans 14 amino acids. Germline CDR1 is MGHRA and CDR2 is YSYEKL. The CDR3 nucleotides are TGCGCCAGCAGCCAAGAAGACGGTAACACTGAAGCTTTCTTT. It is translated as CASSQEDGNTEAFF.

The rearrangement joins TRBV29-1 to TRBJ1-1, with D tentatively TRBD1 (6 bases). Germline values: CDR1 SQVTM, CDR2 ANQGSEA. This CDR3 comprises 16 residues. V gave up 1 base and J gave up 5 bases, with 20 bases separating them. CDR3 sequence: CSVEGGSGGAFTEAFF. The CDR3 nucleotides are TGCAGCGTTGAAGGAGGGAGCGGGGGCGCGTTTACTGAAGCTTTCTTT.

The V call is TRBV19, the J call TRBJ2-3; D is possibly TRBD1 (6 bases). The CDR3 has 13 residues. Germline CDR1 and CDR2: LNHDA and SQIVND (reference sequence). V shed 9 bases and J shed 2 bases, with 12 bases lying between them. The CDR3 loop is CASRGQSTDTQYF. In DNA, the CDR3 is TGTGCCAGCCGAGGACAGTCCACAGATACGCAGTATTTT.

This rearrangement joins TRBV5-4 to TRBJ1-1; 7 bases fit TRBD1. After removal of 1 base from V and 4 bases from J, the junction contained 7 bases not matched to a gene. The germline V gene has CDR1 SGHNT and CDR2 YYREEE (reference sequence). The CDR3 runs 15 residues. CDR3 nucleotides: TGTGCCAGCAGCTTGCCGCAGGGGGTAATCACTGAAGCTTTCTTT. This sequence encodes CASSLPQGVITEAFF. The complete variable domain, with remaining parts taken from reference TRBV5-4 and TRBJ1-1, reads ETGVTQSPTHLIKTRGQQVTLRCSSQSGHNTVSWYQQALGQGPQFIFQYYREEENGRGNFPPRFSGLQFPNYSSELNVNALELDDSALYLCASSLPQGVITEAFFGQGTRLTVV.

The rearrangement uses TRBV5-4 and TRBJ2-1; D is unclear. Trimming shortened V by 1 base and J by 6 bases, and 14 bases separated the two germline ends. The CDR3 extends over 15 amino acids. Germline V gives CDR1 SGHNT, CDR2 YYREEE (reference sequence). The CDR3 bases are TGTGCCAGCAGCTTGCGGCAAACCATCCTCAATGAGCAGTTCTTC. The encoded protein is CASSLRQTILNEQFF.

This clone was observed many times. The V call is TRBV29-1, the J call TRBJ1-2; D perhaps matches TRBD1 (5 bases). CDR1 SQVTM and CDR2 ANQGSEA come from the germline V gene. CDR3 length: 13 residues. Trimming removed 3 bases at V and 8 bases at J, with 16 bases between. The DNA for the CDR3 is TGCAGCGTTGAGGAACAGGAATCGAGAGGCTACACCTTC. Translated, it gives CSVEEQESRGYTF.

This clone showed up many times. This sequence joins TRBV4-1 and TRBJ2-1; 12 bases line up with TRBD2. Germline values: CDR1 MGHRA, CDR2 YSYEKL. Trimming at V came to 1 base and at J to 8 bases, leaving 6 bases not matched to a gene. This CDR3 is built from 16 residues. The CDR3 loop reads CASSQGTSGRSDEQFF. The CDR3 DNA is TGCGCCAGCAGCCAAGGAACTAGCGGGAGGTCGGATGAGCAGTTCTTC.

This clone was counted between two and nine times. The chain carries TRBV27 and TRBJ2-1; possible D gene TRBD1, 5 bases. Germline loops: CDR1 MNHEY, CDR2 SMNVEV (reference sequence). Between the trimmed V and J ends, which lost 5 bases and 5 bases, there was a span of 16 bases. This CDR3 region has 15 residues. CDR3 region: CASSNDRGRNNEQFF. CDR3 DNA sequence: TGTGCCAGCAGTAACGACAGAGGTCGGAACAATGAGCAGTTCTTC.

The chain recombines TRBV5-5 with TRBJ2-7, with 7 bases aligning to TRBD1. The V segment lost 0 bases and the J segment 4 bases; nucleotides outside the gene matches: 7. Germline CDR1 reads SGHKS; CDR2 reads YYEKEE (reference sequence). This CDR3 comprises 15 residues. This CDR3 reads CASSLAVQGVYEQYF. The CDR3 nucleotides are TGTGCCAGCAGCTTGGCCGTTCAGGGGGTGTACGAGCAGTACTTC. Full variable domain (missing parts from reference TRBV5-5 and TRBJ2-7): DAGVTQSPTHLIKTRGQQVTLRCSPISGHKSVSWYQQVLGQGPQFIFQYYEKEERGRGNFPDRFSARQFPNYSSELNVNALLLGDSALYLCASSLAVQGVYEQYFGPGTRLTVT.

The chain carries TRBV19 and TRBJ2-5, with D possibly being TRBD1 or TRBD2 (5 bases each). The V end was cut by 5 bases, the J end by 4 bases, with 14 bases between. There are 14 residues in the CDR3. Germline-derived CDR1 and CDR2 are LNHDA and SQIVND (reference sequence). The CDR3 nucleotides are TGTGCCAGTAGTCAGGGTCTTGGGGGAGAGACCCAGTACTTC. Translation gives CASSQGLGGETQYF.

V usage is TRBV27 and J usage is TRBJ2-7, with a tentative D call TRBD2 (6 bases). CDR3 length equals 14 residues. V was trimmed by 2 bases and J by 8 bases, leaving 16 bases between them. CDR1 and CDR2 (germline): MNHEY, SMNVEV (reference sequence). CDR3 amino acids: CASSLKPREWKQYF. The CDR3 region has the DNA TGTGCCAGCAGTTTAAAACCACGGGAGTGGAAGCAGTACTTC.

The genes are TRBV23-1 and TRBJ2-1; 12 bases are shared with TRBD2. TRBV23-1 is an ORF; its function is uncertain. V gave up 0 bases and J gave up 0 bases; unmatched junction bases: 15. CDR3 length: 22 amino acids. The CDR3 sequence: CASSQSWTSGISDRSSYNEQFF. The CDR3 nucleotides are TGCGCCAGCAGTCAATCGTGGACTAGCGGGATATCGGACCGAAGCTCCTACAATGAGCAGTTCTTC.

This chain links TRBV29-1 with TRBJ2-7; 9 positions agree with TRBD2. CDR3 length equals 14 residues. V shed 4 bases, J shed 2 bases, and the junction held 6 bases outside the gene matches. Germline values: CDR1 SQVTM, CDR2 ANQGSEA. The CDR3 DNA follows: TGCAGCGTTGGGTTTCTAGCGGGGACCTACGAGCAGTACTTC. Translation: CSVGFLAGTYEQYF.

On this clone: The identical CDR3 is also encoded by other nucleotide sequences in the sample. This chain links TRBV11-2 with TRBJ2-5, with 7 bases aligning to TRBD2. CDR1 is SGHAT and CDR2 is FQNNGV in the germline V gene. The length of the CDR3 is 15 residues. With V trimmed by 5 bases and J by 2 bases, 8 bases remained unmatched. For the CDR3, the DNA is TGTGCCAGCAGCCTCGGTGGGAGGGGACAAGAGACCCAGTACTTC. Amino acid sequence: CASSLGGRGQETQYF.

The CDR3 DNA reads as TGTGCCAGCAGTTACTCCGGGCCAAACGAGCAGTACTTC. Amino acids: CASSYSGPNEQYF. The rearrangement links TRBV6-6 to TRBJ2-7, with D hard to call. This CDR3 contains 13 residues. The V gene lost 0 bases and the J gene lost 5 bases, with 8 bases spanning the gap. The germline gives CDR1 MNHNY, CDR2 SVGAGI (reference sequence).

The V and J genes are TRBV6-6 and TRBJ1-2; tentative D call: TRBD1 (5 bases). Germline V gives CDR1 MNHNY, CDR2 SVGAGI (reference sequence). The CDR3 is 15 residues long. The V and J ends lost 5 bases and 2 bases respectively, with 15 bases between them. CDR3 protein: CASSHLRGWNYGYTF. CDR3 nucleotides: TGTGCCAGCAGTCACCTGAGGGGCTGGAACTATGGCTACACCTTC.

V gene TRBV7-7 combines with J gene TRBJ2-1; possibly TRBD2 for D (6 bases). There are 15 residues in the CDR3. Germline V lookup: CDR1 SSHAT, CDR2 FNYEAQ (reference sequence). Trimming took 5 bases from V and 8 from J, leaving 19 bases between them. The CDR3 DNA reads as TGTGCCAGCAGCCCCACTAGCTTTGGAGGGGATGAGCAGTTCTTC. Its protein is CASSPTSFGGDEQFF.

The chain recombines TRBV7-2 with TRBJ2-5; TRBD1 or TRBD2 may be the D gene (5 bases each). V was pared by 5 bases and J by 5 bases, with 15 bases between. The CDR3 totals 14 residues. Germline V gene sequence: CDR1 SGHTA, CDR2 FQGNSA. This CDR3 is CASSVGGRVETQYF. The CDR3 coding sequence is TGTGCCAGCAGCGTTGGGGGTAGGGTTGAGACCCAGTACTTC. Looking up the rest from reference TRBV7-2 and TRBJ2-5 gives the full variable domain: GAGVSQSPSNKVTEKGKDVELRCDPISGHTALYWYRQSLGQGLEFLIYFQGNSAPDKSGLPSDRFSAERTGGSVSTLTIQRTQQEDSAVYLCASSVGGRVETQYFGPGTRLLVL.

The chain joins TRBV19 to TRBJ2-2; possible D gene TRBD1, 6 bases. This CDR3 comprises 13 residues. Per the germline V gene, CDR1 is LNHDA and CDR2 is SQIVND (reference sequence). V was cut by 7 bases and J by 7 bases, with 13 bases left in between. The CDR3 sequence is CASTGQGLGELFF. Here the CDR3 DNA reads TGTGCCAGTACGGGGCAGGGGCTCGGGGAGCTGTTTTTT.

This clone was seen repeatedly, ten times or more. The same CDR3 also results from other DNA sequences found in this sample. The chain recombines TRBV2 with TRBJ1-4; D is unresolved. V was cut by 1 base and J by 8 bases, with 11 bases left in between. The CDR3 has 14 residues. Germline V gives CDR1 SNHLY, CDR2 FYNNEI. The CDR3 spells CASSEVGLGEKLFF. CDR3 in DNA: TGTGCCAGCAGTGAAGTCGGTCTCGGAGAAAAACTGTTTTTT. The full variable domain, in which reference TRBV2 and TRBJ1-4 provide the parts outside the CDR3, is EPEVTQTPSHQVTQMGQEVILRCVPISNHLYFYWYRQILGQKVEFLVSFYNNEISEKSEIFDDQFSVERPDGSNFTLKIRSTKLEDSAMYFCASSEVGLGEKLFFGSGTQLSVL.

V and J are TRBV28 and TRBJ1-1; TRBD1 might be the D (5 bases). The CDR3 is 14 amino acids. Germline lookup yields CDR1 MDHEN and CDR2 SYDVKM. Trimming stripped 10 bases from V and 4 bases from J, with 19 bases between. This chain's CDR3 is CATRSQGRRTEAFF. The CDR3 DNA sequence: TGTGCCACTCGGTCCCAGGGAAGGCGCACTGAAGCTTTCTTT.

The chain combines TRBV6-5 with TRBJ1-5; 7 nucleotides agree with TRBD1. CDR3 length: 14 residues. Germline V gene lookup returns CDR1 MNHEY and CDR2 SVGAGI. The trim removed 5 bases at V and 4 bases at J, leaving 5 bases unmatched. The CDR3 sequence: CASSRDRANQPQHF. The CDR3, as DNA: TGTGCCAGCAGTAGGGACAGAGCTAATCAGCCCCAGCATTTT.

The chain has TRBV2 and TRBJ2-6; D call uncertain. Deletions cut 9 bases from V and 6 bases from J, with 12 bases between. The CDR3 has 13 residues. The germline gives CDR1 SNHLY, CDR2 FYNNEI. CDR3 DNA sequence: TGTGCCAGTCAACGAGAGGAGGCCAACGTCCTGACTTTC. Translated: CASQREEANVLTF.

The chain is built from TRBV11-2 and TRBJ1-2, with a weak D call TRBD1 (6 bases). The CDR3 totals 16 residues. Germline values: CDR1 SGHAT, CDR2 FQNNGV. Trimming took off 5 bases at V and 6 bases at J, with 22 bases between the two ends. This CDR3 reads CASSTADRLVLNGYTF. CDR3 DNA sequence: TGTGCCAGCAGCACCGCCGACAGGCTAGTTTTAAATGGCTACACCTTC.

The V and J genes are TRBV27 and TRBJ2-7; 8 nucleotides align to TRBD1. This CDR3 region has 13 residues. Germline lookup yields CDR1 MNHEY and CDR2 SMNVEV (reference sequence). J gave up 3 bases and V 6 bases, and 4 bases lay outside the gene matches. The chain's CDR3 is CASSRDRNYEQYF. CDR3 coding DNA: TGTGCCAGCAGCCGGGACAGGAACTACGAGCAGTACTTC.

This clone came up a few times. The V gene is TRBV7-9, the J gene TRBJ1-5, with TRBD1 matching 8 bases. The CDR3 has 14 amino acids. Trimming took 4 bases from V and 7 from J; bases not matched to a gene: 6. Germline assignment: CDR1 SEHNR and CDR2 FQNEAQ (reference sequence). The DNA for the CDR3 is TGTGCCAGCAGCTGGGGACAGGTGGAACAGCCCCAGCATTTT. Its protein product is CASSWGQVEQPQHF.

To note about this clone: This clone may be a read error of a much larger clone one base away. The sample carries other DNA sequences with the same CDR3. The chain recombines TRBV5-1 with TRBJ1-2; D is uncertain. V was clipped by 0 bases and J by 1 base, with 4 bases between them. Looked up from germline, CDR1 is SGHRS and CDR2 is YFSETQ. The CDR3 extends over 13 amino acids. This CDR3 is CASSLEGNYGYTF. DNA for the CDR3: TGCGCCAGCAGCTTGGAGGGTAACTATGGCTACACCTTC.

This rearrangement joins TRBV5-4 to TRBJ1-1; the D is unclear. The CDR3 has 15 amino acids. CDR1 is SGHNT, CDR2 YYREEE, per germline (reference sequence). The V and J ends lost 3 bases and 4 bases respectively, with 16 bases between them. The CDR3 sequence is CASSSLAVGGTEAFF. CDR3 in DNA: TGTGCCAGCAGCTCACTCGCAGTGGGCGGCACTGAAGCTTTCTTT.

The rearrangement joins TRBV11-1 to TRBJ1-2; D gene ambiguous. This CDR3 spans 15 amino acids. CDR1 is SGHAT, CDR2 FQDESV, per germline (reference sequence). The V end lost 1 base, the J end lost 3 bases, and 12 bases lay between the germline ends. The CDR3 spells CASSLGGGSDYGYTF. CDR3 nucleotides: TGTGCCAGCAGCTTAGGTGGAGGGTCCGACTATGGCTACACCTTC.

The chain recombines TRBV7-9 with TRBJ1-1; 7 bases fit TRBD1. The J segment lost 4 bases and the V segment lost 0 bases, leaving 11 bases of the junction unmatched. Germline V lookup: CDR1 SEHNR, CDR2 FQNEAQ (reference sequence). This CDR3 is built from 17 residues. The CDR3 region is CASSLAPGVGGVTEAFF. For the CDR3, the DNA is TGTGCCAGCAGCTTAGCTCCGGGGGTAGGGGGCGTCACTGAAGCTTTCTTT.